A selection of T cell receptor beta chains follows, all from one sample in a study of response to subunit inactivated influenza vaccine. TCRdb itself ran the RT-PCR reads through MiXCR, one entry per CDR3 protein. The sample holds roughly 570,000 distinct CDR3 sequences, approximately 13% seen once. The input for sequencing was PBMCs from blood, taken more than 35 days after vaccination. These receptor sequences come from a man in his fifties or sixties who received an inactivated influenza vaccine. Each CDR3 is given with its conserved first and last residue. Each record gives: J gene, V gene, D gene, clone size, CDR3 DNA, CDR3 protein. The D gene is left open where the match is weak. Size values are once, few and many counts, or a class for expanded clones, and some rows have none.

j_gene: TRBJ2-2; v_gene: TRBV4-1; d_gene: TRBD1; abundance: many; CDR3nt: TGCGCCAGCAGCCAACCTTCCGGGACAGGGGTTGACACCGGGGAGCTGTTTTTT; CDR3aa: CASSQPSGTGVDTGELFF
j_gene: TRBJ1-2; v_gene: TRBV29-1; d_gene: NA; abundance: many; CDR3nt: TGCAGCGTACCACTCGGGGAACGAGGTGGCTACACCTTC; CDR3aa: CSVPLGERGGYTF
j_gene: TRBJ2-7; v_gene: TRBV7-9; d_gene: NA; abundance: NA; CDR3nt: TGTGCCAGCAGCTTGCCAACTGATAATGAGCAGTACTTC; CDR3aa: CASSLPTDNEQYF
j_gene: TRBJ2-3; v_gene: TRBV20-1; d_gene: TRBD1; abundance: NA; CDR3nt: TGCAGTGCTGGACAGGGGGGGACAGATACGCAGTATTTT; CDR3aa: CSAGQGGTDTQYF
j_gene: TRBJ2-3; v_gene: TRBV29-1; d_gene: NA; abundance: many; CDR3nt: TGCAGCGTTGAAGATCTTCAGGGTGCAAGAGATACGCAGTATTTT; CDR3aa: CSVEDLQGARDTQYF
j_gene: TRBJ1-1; v_gene: TRBV29-1; d_gene: NA; abundance: NA; CDR3nt: TGCAGCGTCCGTAGGACGGATAAGAACACTGAAGCTTTCTTT; CDR3aa: CSVRRTDKNTEAFF
j_gene: TRBJ2-7; v_gene: TRBV7-2; d_gene: NA; abundance: NA; CDR3nt: TGTGCCAGCAGCTTAGGCGTGGGGGCTCACGAGCAGTACTTC; CDR3aa: CASSLGVGAHEQYF
j_gene: TRBJ2-7; v_gene: TRBV6-6; d_gene: TRBD1; abundance: NA; CDR3nt: TGTGCCAGCAGTTCGCAGGGGGCTGGGGAGCAGTACTTC; CDR3aa: CASSSQGAGEQYF
j_gene: TRBJ2-7; v_gene: TRBV15; d_gene: NA; abundance: NA; CDR3nt: TGTGCCACCAGCAGCAGCAATAAGTTCTACGAGCAGTACTTC; CDR3aa: CATSSSNKFYEQYF
j_gene: TRBJ2-2; v_gene: TRBV7-8; d_gene: TRBD1; abundance: few; CDR3nt: TGTGCCAGCAGCCAAAGAAGATTAACTCGACAGGGCGGTACCGGGGAGCTGTTTTTT; CDR3aa: CASSQRRLTRQGGTGELFF